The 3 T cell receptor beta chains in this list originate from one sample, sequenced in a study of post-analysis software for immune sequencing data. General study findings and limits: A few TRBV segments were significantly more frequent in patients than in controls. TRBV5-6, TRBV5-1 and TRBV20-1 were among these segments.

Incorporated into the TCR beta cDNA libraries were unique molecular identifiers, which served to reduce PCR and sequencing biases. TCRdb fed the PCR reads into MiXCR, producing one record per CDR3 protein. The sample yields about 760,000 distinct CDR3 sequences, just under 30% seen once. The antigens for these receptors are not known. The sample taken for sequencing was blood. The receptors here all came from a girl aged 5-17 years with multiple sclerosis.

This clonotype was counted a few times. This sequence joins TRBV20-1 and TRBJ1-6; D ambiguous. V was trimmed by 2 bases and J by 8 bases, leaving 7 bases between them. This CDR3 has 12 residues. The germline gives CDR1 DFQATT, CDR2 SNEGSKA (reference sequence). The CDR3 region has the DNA TGCAGTGCTAGACCTGGGGATTCACCCCTCCACTTT. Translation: CSARPGDSPLHF.

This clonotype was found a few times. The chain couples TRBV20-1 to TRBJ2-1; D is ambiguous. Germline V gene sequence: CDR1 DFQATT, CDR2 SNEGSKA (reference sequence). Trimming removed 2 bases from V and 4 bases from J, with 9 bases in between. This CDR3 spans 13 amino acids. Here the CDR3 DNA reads TGCAGTGCTAGATTACGGATTTACAATGAGCAGTTCTTC. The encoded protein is CSARLRIYNEQFF.

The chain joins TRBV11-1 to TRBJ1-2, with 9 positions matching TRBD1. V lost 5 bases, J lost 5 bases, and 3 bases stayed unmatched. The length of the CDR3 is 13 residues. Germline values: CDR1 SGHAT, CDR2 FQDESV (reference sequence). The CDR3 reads CASSGDRGYGYTF. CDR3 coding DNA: TGTGCCAGCAGCGGCGACAGGGGGTATGGCTACACCTTC.